These 25 T cell receptor beta chains originate from one sample sequenced in a study of cytomegalovirus exposure and HLA in healthy donors. PCR was performed using 60 Vbeta and 13 Jbeta primers. The protocol was immunoSEQ multiplex PCR, while the TCRdb copy is restricted to in-frame clones and leaves out a portion. The table includes about 190,000 clones, just under 75% detected once. The source material was PBMCs. All receptors derive from a woman in her 30s in good health and CMV-seropositive.

This sequence joins TRBV6-1 and TRBJ1-4, with 7 bases fitting TRBD1. The CDR3 totals 16 residues. The V and J ends lost 4 bases and 4 bases, in that order; junction bases with no gene match: 9. Germline assignment: CDR1 MNHNS and CDR2 SASEGT. The CDR3 loop reads CASSAPRTGYNEKLFF. CDR3 DNA sequence: TGTGCCAGCAGTGCCCCTCGGACAGGCTATAATGAAAAACTGTTTTTT.

The chain has TRBV27 and TRBJ2-3, with D maybe TRBD1 (6 bases). The germline V and J ends were trimmed by 0 bases and 3 bases, with 16 bases remaining between them. Germline assignment: CDR1 MNHEY and CDR2 SMNVEV (reference sequence). CDR3 size: 17 residues. The CDR3 nucleotides are TGTGCCAGCAGTTTATCTTCCTGGACAGTCCTTACAGATACGCAGTATTTT. This translates into CASSLSSWTVLTDTQYF.

The chain couples TRBV15 to TRBJ1-2; 9 positions agree with TRBD1. The V gene's germline CDR1 is LNHNV and CDR2 YYDKDF (reference sequence). CDR3 length equals 15 residues. Trimming at V came to 1 base and at J to 9 bases, leaving 9 bases not matched to a gene. The CDR3 loop reads CATSRGGQGALSYTF. CDR3 bases: TGTGCCACCAGCAGAGGGGGACAGGGCGCTTTGAGCTACACCTTC.

The V gene is TRBV7-9, the J gene TRBJ2-5; D gene unclear. The CDR3 sequence is 11 residues long. CDR1 is SEHNR and CDR2 is FQNEAQ in the germline V gene (reference sequence). Trimming left V 4 bases short and J 3 bases short, with 3 bases between. The DNA of the CDR3 is TGTGCCAGCAGCTCAGAAGAGACCCAGTACTTC. It encodes CASSSEETQYF.

The rearrangement uses TRBV27 and TRBJ2-2; tentative D call: TRBD1 (6 bases). Germline assignment: CDR1 MNHEY and CDR2 SMNVEV (reference sequence). The CDR3 consists of 19 residues. V was cut by 2 bases and J by 3 bases, with 22 bases left in between. In DNA form, the CDR3 reads TGTGCCAGCAGTTTAAGGTCCTTGAGGGGACAAGAGTACACCGGGGAGCTGTTTTTT. Its protein product is CASSLRSLRGQEYTGELFF.

The genes are TRBV25-1 and TRBJ2-3; D is possibly TRBD1 (5 bases). There are 14 residues in the CDR3. V lost 4 bases to trimming and J lost 6 bases, with 14 bases between them. Germline CDR1 reads MGHDK; CDR2 reads SYGVNS. CDR3 loop: CASSAEGAWDTQYF. The DNA of the CDR3 is TGTGCCAGCAGTGCCGAAGGGGCGTGGGATACGCAGTATTTT.

The CDR3, as DNA: TGTGCCAGCAGCCTACAGGGGGCTGGGAGTTGGGAGCAGTTCTTC. Residues: CASSLQGAGSWEQFF. The gene calls are TRBV27 and TRBJ2-1, with TRBD1 identical over 9 bases. After removal of 6 bases from V and 10 bases from J, the junction contained 13 bases not matched to a gene. The V gene's germline CDR1 is MNHEY and CDR2 SMNVEV (reference sequence). CDR3 length equals 15 residues.

J is TRBJ1-2 and V is TRBV6-1, with 11 bases lining up with TRBD1. Germline CDR1 and CDR2: MNHNS and SASEGT. V dropped 4 bases and J dropped 3; count of bases not matched to a gene: 4. The CDR3 contains 15 residues. CDR3 in amino acids: CASSARTGGDYGYTF. The CDR3 DNA follows: TGTGCCAGCAGTGCCCGGACAGGGGGCGACTATGGCTACACCTTC.

The chain recombines TRBV5-1 with TRBJ2-5, with D perhaps matching TRBD1 (6 bases). The germline V gene has CDR1 SGHRS and CDR2 YFSETQ. V lost 4 bases and J lost 11, with 21 bases in between. CDR3 size: 14 residues. In nucleotides, the CDR3 is TGCGCCAGCAGCCTGGACAGTCGGGCTGGGGAGCAGTACTTC. This encodes CASSLDSRAGEQYF.

The chain couples TRBV6-5 to TRBJ2-7; maybe TRBD2 (5 bases). The germline V gene encodes CDR1 MNHEY and CDR2 SVGAGI. Trimming stripped 2 bases from V and 6 bases from J, with 14 bases between. This CDR3 has 14 residues. DNA for the CDR3: TGTGCCAGCAGTTACGAGGGAGCCGTGGGCGAGCAGTACTTC. This codes for CASSYEGAVGEQYF.

The CDR3 spells CASSAWDRGVQPQHF. The DNA of the CDR3 is TGTGCCAGCAGCGCCTGGGACAGGGGAGTTCAGCCCCAGCATTTT. The J gene is TRBJ1-5, the V gene TRBV5-6; TRBD1 matches 10 bases. V trimming: 4 bases; J trimming: 6 bases; junction bases outside the gene matches: 7. CDR1 and CDR2 (germline): SGHDT, YYEEEE. The CDR3 is 15 amino acids.

The chain joins TRBV7-9 to TRBJ2-5; 8 bases are shared with TRBD2. The J call is in doubt because the DNA end fits TRBJ2-7 better. The CDR3 has 16 amino acids. The germline V gene has CDR1 SEHNR and CDR2 FQNEAQ (reference sequence). CDR3 loop: CASSHSGTSETYEQYF. CDR3 DNA: TGTGCCAGCAGCCATAGCGGGACTTCTGAGACCTACGAGCAGTACTTC.

The chain links TRBV28 to TRBJ2-7; 7 positions agree with TRBD1. Germline CDR1 is MDHEN and CDR2 is SYDVKM. The CDR3 contains 13 residues. After removal of 1 base from V and 3 bases from J, the junction contained 0 bases not matched to a gene. The CDR3 protein is CASSLYRGYEQYF. The CDR3 DNA sequence: TGTGCCAGCAGTTTATACAGGGGCTACGAGCAGTACTTC.

There are a few counts of this clone. This chain joins TRBV11-2 and TRBJ2-7; 7 nucleotides match TRBD2. With 4 bases clipped from V and 0 bases from J, the junction kept 3 bases outside the gene matches. CDR1 is SGHAT and CDR2 is FQNNGV in the germline V gene. CDR3 size: 14 residues. The chain's CDR3 is CASSWGGSSYEQYF. The DNA of the CDR3 is TGTGCCAGCAGCTGGGGGGGGAGCTCCTACGAGCAGTACTTC.

The gene calls are TRBV27 and TRBJ2-5, with TRBD2 identical over 7 bases. CDR3 size: 14 residues. The J segment lost 7 bases and the V segment lost 0 bases, leaving 5 bases of the junction unmatched. The germline gives CDR1 MNHEY, CDR2 SMNVEV (reference sequence). The CDR3 nucleotides read TGTGCCAGCAGTTTATCGCCGGGGGGAGGGACCCAGTACTTC. Residues: CASSLSPGGGTQYF.

This clone appeared a few times. The genes are TRBV29-1 and TRBJ1-1, with D perhaps matching TRBD1 (5 bases). The CDR3 loop spans 12 amino acids. Germline V lookup: CDR1 SQVTM, CDR2 ANQGSEA. V lost 7 bases and J 3 bases, leaving 12 bases between the germline ends. Here the CDR3 reads CSGYRTDTEAFF. As DNA, the CDR3 is TGCAGCGGGTACAGGACGGACACTGAAGCTTTCTTT.

The chain couples TRBV5-1 to TRBJ2-7; a weak D match, TRBD2 (7 bases). Germline CDR1 and CDR2: SGHRS and YFSETQ. The CDR3 extends over 15 amino acids. V lost 1 base, J lost 2 bases, and 13 bases lay in between. CDR3 nucleotide sequence: TGCGCCAGCAGCTTGAGGGGGGGGCCTCCCTACGAGCAGTACTTC. Amino acid sequence: CASSLRGGPPYEQYF.

J is TRBJ1-2 and V is TRBV5-6, with 7 bases identical to TRBD1. The trim removed 3 bases at V and 4 bases at J, leaving 6 bases unmatched. The CDR3 has 14 residues. The V gene's germline CDR1 is SGHDT and CDR2 YYEEEE. The CDR3 is CASSSPTGSYGYTF. The CDR3 coding sequence is TGTGCCAGCAGCTCCCCGACAGGGTCCTATGGCTACACCTTC.

The chain employs TRBV27 and TRBJ2-2; tentative D call: TRBD2 (6 bases). The CDR3 is made up of 14 amino acids. Trimming removed 8 bases from V and 0 bases from J, with 10 bases in between. CDR1 is MNHEY and CDR2 is SMNVEV in the germline V gene (reference sequence). CDR3 sequence reads: CASGSGSNTGELFF. The CDR3 nucleotides are TGTGCCAGCGGGAGCGGGTCGAACACCGGGGAGCTGTTTTTT.

In this sample, this clone turned up once. V is TRBV7-9 and J is TRBJ2-5; 9 bases match TRBD1. V trimming: 2 bases; J trimming: 5 bases; junction bases outside the gene matches: 6. CDR1 SEHNR and CDR2 FQNEAQ come from the germline V gene (reference sequence). The CDR3 totals 15 residues. CDR3: CASSLTGGLGETQYF. The CDR3 DNA reads as TGTGCCAGCAGCTTAACAGGGGGCCTGGGTGAGACCCAGTACTTC.

The V call is TRBV27, the J call TRBJ1-1, with D maybe TRBD1 (5 bases). This CDR3 is built from 14 residues. Trimming left V 5 bases short and J 0 bases short, with 10 bases between. CDR1 is MNHEY, CDR2 SMNVEV, per germline (reference sequence). CDR3 in DNA: TGTGCCAGCAGTCCCACAGGACTGAACACTGAAGCTTTCTTT. It specifies CASSPTGLNTEAFF.

The chain joins TRBV27 to TRBJ2-7; D may be TRBD1 (6 bases). V was clipped by 6 bases and J by 3 bases, with 21 bases between them. In germline, CDR1 is MNHEY, CDR2 SMNVEV (reference sequence). CDR3 size: 16 residues. The CDR3, as DNA: TGTGCCAGCAGCAAAAACCCAACAGGGCTCGTCTACGAGCAGTACTTC. Amino acid sequence: CASSKNPTGLVYEQYF.

This chain links TRBV6-1 with TRBJ1-2; the match to TRBD1 covers 9 bases. After removal of 5 bases from V and 0 bases from J, the junction contained 1 base not matched to a gene. CDR1 and CDR2 (germline): MNHNS, SASEGT. This CDR3 is built from 14 residues. CDR3 bases: TGTGCCAGCAGTCACAGGGGGCCTAACTATGGCTACACCTTC. Translated: CASSHRGPNYGYTF.

This chain links TRBV9 with TRBJ2-3, with a tentative D call TRBD1 (6 bases). CDR3 length equals 14 residues. Deletions cut 2 bases from V and 1 base from J, with 8 bases between. Germline V CDR1 and CDR2: SGDLS, YYNGEE. This chain's CDR3 is CASSVTGRTDTQYF. The CDR3 DNA reads as TGTGCCAGCAGCGTTACAGGGCGCACAGATACGCAGTATTTT.

The genes are TRBV11-2 and TRBJ1-2; TRBD1 matches at 8 bases. The CDR3 is 18 amino acids. Germline CDR1 SGHAT, CDR2 FQNNGV. Germline trimming cut 2 bases from V and 1 base from J; bases unmatched to any gene: 12. The CDR3 is CASSLFHTQGAINYGYTF. CDR3 bases: TGTGCCAGCAGCTTATTTCATACCCAGGGGGCTATTAACTATGGCTACACCTTC.